The 16 T cell receptor beta chains given below trace back to one sample, sequenced in a study of blood T cell repertoires in COVID-19. Assay used: immunoSEQ multiplex PCR; TCRdb lists only in-frame clones, some missing. The sample records around 250,000 clones, 80% to 90% being singletons. The sample was peripheral blood. These receptors originate from a woman in her seventies with COVID-19, enrolled during active disease.

The chain carries TRBV20-1 and TRBJ2-3, with 9 bases aligning to TRBD2. This CDR3 region has 15 residues. Germline V lookup: CDR1 DFQATT, CDR2 SNEGSKA (reference sequence). V lost 3 bases and J lost 4; bases outside the gene matches: 8. CDR3 region: CSASFSLAGPDTQYF. The CDR3 nucleotides are TGCAGTGCTAGTTTTAGTCTAGCGGGACCAGATACGCAGTATTTT.

The chain recombines TRBV19 with TRBJ1-4; no clear D. The CDR3 totals 14 residues. V gave up 5 bases and J gave up 8 bases, with 15 bases separating them. Germline CDR1 LNHDA, CDR2 SQIVND (reference sequence). The CDR3 spells CASSSPEMREKLFF. Written as DNA, the CDR3 is TGTGCCAGTAGTTCCCCCGAAATGCGGGAAAAACTGTTTTTT.

This clone appeared once. This sequence joins TRBV5-1 and TRBJ2-7, with TRBD1 identical over 9 bases. Germline V gene sequence: CDR1 SGHRS, CDR2 YFSETQ. This CDR3 has 14 residues. V lost 2 bases, J lost 2 bases, and 2 bases stayed unmatched. As DNA, the CDR3 is TGCGCCAGCAGCTTCGGGACAGGGACCTACGAGCAGTACTTC. It specifies CASSFGTGTYEQYF.

The chain couples TRBV28 to TRBJ2-1, with D perhaps matching TRBD2 (7 bases). CDR3 length equals 20 residues. Germline-derived CDR1 and CDR2 are MDHEN and SYDVKM. V was trimmed by 10 bases and J by 0 bases, leaving 31 bases between them. The CDR3 reads CATRGRDMRTSKGSYNEQFF. The CDR3 DNA reads TGTGCCACCAGAGGCCGGGACATGCGGACTAGTAAGGGCTCCTACAATGAGCAGTTCTTC.

The genes are TRBV19 and TRBJ2-7; 8 bases map to TRBD1. Looked up from germline, CDR1 is LNHDA and CDR2 is SQIVND (reference sequence). This CDR3 contains 14 residues. V lost 8 bases to trimming and J lost 2 bases; unmatched junction nucleotides: 8. The CDR3: CASGVRGRTYEQYF. In DNA, the CDR3 is TGTGCCAGTGGGGTCAGGGGGCGAACCTACGAGCAGTACTTC.

This clone has just a few counts. The chain links TRBV28 to TRBJ1-4; 7 nucleotides align to TRBD1. The CDR3 extends over 15 amino acids. Germline CDR1 reads MDHEN; CDR2 reads SYDVKM. After removal of 4 bases from V and 0 bases from J, the junction contained 2 bases not matched to a gene. DNA of the CDR3: TGTGCCAGCAGTTCCACAGGGGCAACTAATGAAAAACTGTTTTTT. This encodes CASSSTGATNEKLFF.

This chain links TRBV6-5 with TRBJ1-2; 7 nucleotides line up with TRBD1. Germline loops: CDR1 MNHEY, CDR2 SVGAGI. CDR3 length: 15 amino acids. With V trimmed by 8 bases and J by 4 bases, 13 bases remained unmatched. CDR3 sequence reads: CASHAGQGDAYGYTF. For the CDR3, the DNA is TGTGCCAGCCACGCGGGCCAGGGGGACGCCTATGGCTACACCTTC.

The CDR3: CASSLARSGEAPLHF. CDR3 nucleotide sequence: TGCGCCAGCAGCTTGGCCAGGTCAGGGGAAGCACCCCTCCACTTT. The J gene is TRBJ1-6, the V gene TRBV5-1; D might be TRBD1 (6 bases). The CDR3 is 15 amino acids. V was clipped by 0 bases and J by 11 bases, with 15 bases between them. Looked up from germline, CDR1 is SGHRS and CDR2 is YFSETQ.

CDR3 DNA sequence: TGTGCCAGCAGCTACACAGGGGGAGATAGCAATCAGCCCCAGCATTTT. Amino acid sequence: CASSYTGGDSNQPQHF. The chain employs TRBV5-5 and TRBJ1-5, with 8 bases fitting TRBD1. The CDR3 runs to 16 residues. CDR1 is SGHKS, CDR2 YYEKEE, per germline (reference sequence). Trimming cost V 3 bases and J 0 bases; bases outside gene matches: 5.

The chain links TRBV4-2 to TRBJ1-2; 8 bases align to TRBD1. The CDR3 is 14 residues long. V shed 4 bases and J 3 bases; nucleotides not matched to a gene: 4. Germline V lookup: CDR1 LGHNA, CDR2 YNFKEQ. CDR3 sequence: CASSLQDRDYGYTF. The CDR3 DNA reads as TGTGCCAGCAGCCTACAGGACAGGGACTATGGCTACACCTTC.

J is TRBJ1-5 and V is TRBV28, with D hard to call. CDR3 size: 13 residues. Germline loops: CDR1 MDHEN, CDR2 SYDVKM. The V end lost 5 bases, the J end lost 1 base, and 6 bases lay between the germline ends. The CDR3 DNA follows: TGTGCCAGCAGTCCCCTAAGCAATCAGCCCCAGCATTTT. Translating gives CASSPLSNQPQHF.

V usage is TRBV2 and J usage is TRBJ2-2; 15 positions match TRBD2. The CDR3 contains 17 residues. Germline V lookup: CDR1 SNHLY, CDR2 FYNNEI. Trimming at V came to 6 bases and at J to 3 bases, leaving 5 bases not matched to a gene. The chain's CDR3 is CASRRTSGRVYTGELFF. CDR3 in DNA: TGTGCCAGCAGGCGGACTAGCGGGAGGGTGTACACCGGGGAGCTGTTTTTT.

This clone was seen only a few times. The chain combines TRBV5-1 with TRBJ1-2; 7 bases fit TRBD1. Germline V gene lookup returns CDR1 SGHRS and CDR2 YFSETQ. The CDR3 sequence is 13 residues long. V dropped 3 bases and J dropped 6; count of bases not matched to a gene: 5. The CDR3 DNA reads as TGCGCCAGCAGCTCGGGACAGCTAGATGGCTACACCTTC. Its protein product is CASSSGQLDGYTF.

This clone was detected only a few times. The chain couples TRBV7-9 to TRBJ2-7; 9 positions match TRBD2. With V trimmed by 3 bases and J by 5 bases, 5 bases remained unmatched. The length of the CDR3 is 14 residues. The V gene's germline CDR1 is SEHNR and CDR2 FQNEAQ (reference sequence). The CDR3 loop reads CASSFGGRADEQYF. In nucleotides, the CDR3 is TGTGCCAGCAGCTTTGGCGGGAGGGCTGACGAGCAGTACTTC.

The V and J genes are TRBV5-5 and TRBJ1-5, with D hard to call. The germline V gene encodes CDR1 SGHKS and CDR2 YYEKEE (reference sequence). V lost 1 base and J lost 0, with 17 bases in between. This CDR3 has 18 residues. The CDR3 nucleotides are TGTGCCAGCAGCTTGCTTTTGGCGCAGGCCTTTAGCAATCAGCCCCAGCATTTT. It encodes CASSLLLAQAFSNQPQHF.

The rearrangement uses TRBV30 and TRBJ2-3; 9 bases agree with TRBD1. Unmatched junction bases numbered 2, after V lost 3 bases and J lost 1 base. This CDR3 has 14 residues. Germline assignment: CDR1 GTSNPN and CDR2 SVGIG (reference sequence). As DNA, the CDR3 is TGTGCCTGGAGCACAGGGGGCGGCACAGATACGCAGTATTTT. Its protein is CAWSTGGGTDTQYF.